The 8 T cell receptor beta chains below all came from one sample that was sequenced in a study of T cell responses to AZD1222 COVID-19 vaccine. The repertoire was sequenced with immunoSEQ multiplex PCR; TCRdb's copy has only in-frame clones and lacks some. The table includes 180,000 or so clones, about 91% detected once. The sequencing used peripheral blood, collected 28 days after the second AZD1222 dose. These receptors were obtained from an adult who received the AZD1222 COVID-19 vaccine.

The chain employs TRBV4-3 and TRBJ2-3; 8 bases align to TRBD1. The CDR3 consists of 17 residues. The V segment lost 1 base and the J segment 5 bases; nucleotides outside the gene matches: 11. Germline-derived CDR1 and CDR2 are LGHNA and YSLEER. CDR3 coding DNA: TGCGCCAGCAGCCAAGGGGGGACGACAGGGGCTGGAGATACGCAGTATTTT. Its translation is CASSQGGTTGAGDTQYF.

The chain carries TRBV5-5 and TRBJ2-7; TRBD1 is a possible D gene (6 bases). This CDR3 is built from 11 residues. The germline CDR1 and CDR2 sequences are SGHKS and YYEKEE (reference sequence). Trimming removed 4 bases from V and 12 bases from J, with 14 bases in between. The CDR3 region is CASSPQGVLYF. Here the CDR3 DNA reads TGTGCCAGCAGCCCACAGGGTGTGCTGTACTTC.

The table lists this clone with a count of one. The chain joins TRBV28 to TRBJ2-7; D might be TRBD1 or TRBD2, each matching 5 bases. The length of the CDR3 is 14 residues. The V gene's germline CDR1 is MDHEN and CDR2 SYDVKM. Trimming removed 8 bases from V and 5 bases from J, with 19 bases in between. CDR3 residues: CASGTNIRGHEQYF. Here the CDR3 DNA reads TGTGCCAGCGGGACCAATATACGGGGCCACGAGCAGTACTTC.

V and J are TRBV29-1 and TRBJ1-5; TRBD1 agrees at 11 bases. Germline V gene data show CDR1 as SQVTM and CDR2 as ANQGSEA. This CDR3 comprises 21 residues. Unmatched junction bases numbered 19, after V lost 1 base and J lost 2 bases. The CDR3 DNA follows: TGCAGCGTTGAAGCGGAAGGGGTTTTGGACAGGGGGCGGTGGGGCAATCAGCCCCAGCATTTT. Amino acid sequence: CSVEAEGVLDRGRWGNQPQHF.

This chain uses TRBV6-1 with TRBJ2-1, with 12 bases aligning to TRBD2. The CDR3 has 16 amino acids. Trimming took 4 bases from V and 4 from J; bases not matched to a gene: 5. Germline V gives CDR1 MNHNS, CDR2 SASEGT. CDR3: CASSGSTSGGYNEQFF. The CDR3 nucleotides read TGTGCCAGCAGTGGATCAACTAGCGGGGGGTACAATGAGCAGTTCTTC.

The rearrangement joins TRBV6-5 to TRBJ2-1; maybe TRBD1 (5 bases). The CDR3 is 12 residues long. Trimming cost V 6 bases and J 6 bases, with 9 bases left between them. Germline-derived CDR1 and CDR2 are MNHEY and SVGAGI. CDR3 sequence (DNA): TGTGCCAGCAGGTCTGACAGCAATGAGCAGTTCTTC. Its translation: CASRSDSNEQFF.

The chain joins TRBV6-1 to TRBJ1-6; D might be TRBD1 (5 bases). Looked up from germline, CDR1 is MNHNS and CDR2 is SASEGT. Trimming left V 5 bases short and J 8 bases short, with 16 bases between. The CDR3 is made up of 15 amino acids. The CDR3 here is CASSPTVWGDSPLHF. CDR3 bases: TGTGCCAGCAGTCCGACCGTCTGGGGGGATTCACCCCTCCACTTT.

The chain recombines TRBV28 with TRBJ1-6; D remains ambiguous. The length of the CDR3 is 16 residues. Germline V gene lookup returns CDR1 MDHEN and CDR2 SYDVKM. V lost 9 bases and J lost 7, with 22 bases in between. Here the CDR3 reads CASTSFGSGSNSPLHF. CDR3 DNA sequence: TGTGCCAGTACTTCGTTTGGGTCCGGTTCCAATTCACCCCTCCACTTT.